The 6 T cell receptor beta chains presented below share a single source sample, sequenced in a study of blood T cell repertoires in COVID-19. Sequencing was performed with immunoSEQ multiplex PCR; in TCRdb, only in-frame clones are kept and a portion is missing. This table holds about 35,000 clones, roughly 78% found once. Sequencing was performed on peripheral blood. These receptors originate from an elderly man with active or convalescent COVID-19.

The CDR3 is CASRSGLADNEQFF. In nucleotides, the CDR3 is TGTGCCAGCAGATCGGGACTAGCGGACAATGAGCAGTTCTTC. J is TRBJ2-1 and V is TRBV6-5; 11 bases align to TRBD2. Losses at the gene ends were 6 bases for V and 5 bases for J; bases not matched to a gene: 3. The CDR3 length is 14 residues. The germline V gene encodes CDR1 MNHEY and CDR2 SVGAGI.

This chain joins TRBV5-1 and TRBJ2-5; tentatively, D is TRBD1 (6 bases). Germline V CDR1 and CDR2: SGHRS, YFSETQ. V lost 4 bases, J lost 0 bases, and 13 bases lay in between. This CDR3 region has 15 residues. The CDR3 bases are TGCGCCAGCAGCATCTATTCAGGGGACCAAGAGACCCAGTACTTC. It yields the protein CASSIYSGDQETQYF. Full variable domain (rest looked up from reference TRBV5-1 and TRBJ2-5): KAGVTQTPRYLIKTRGQQVTLSCSPISGHRSVSWYQQTPGQGLQFLFEYFSETQRNKGNFPGRFSGRQFSNSRSEMNVSTLELGDSALYLCASSIYSGDQETQYFGPGTRLLVL.

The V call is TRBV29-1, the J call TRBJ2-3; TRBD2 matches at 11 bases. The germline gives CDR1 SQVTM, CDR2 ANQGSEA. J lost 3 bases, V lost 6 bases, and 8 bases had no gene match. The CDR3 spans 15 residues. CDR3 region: CSVALLAGGTDTQYF. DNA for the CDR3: TGCAGCGTGGCCCTTCTAGCGGGAGGTACAGATACGCAGTATTTT.

CDR3 sequence (DNA): TGTGCCAGCAGTTCCATCTCTAGCGGGAGGGCCGCGAATGAGCAGTTCTTC. This gives the protein CASSSISSGRAANEQFF. The chain combines TRBV27 with TRBJ2-1, with 12 positions matching TRBD2. Trimming cost V 4 bases and J 7 bases; bases outside gene matches: 11. The CDR3 has 17 residues. Germline assignment: CDR1 MNHEY and CDR2 SMNVEV (reference sequence).

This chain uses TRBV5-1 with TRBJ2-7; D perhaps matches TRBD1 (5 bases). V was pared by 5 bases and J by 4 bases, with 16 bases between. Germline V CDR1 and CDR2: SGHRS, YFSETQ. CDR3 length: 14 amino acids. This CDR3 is CASSGLGALYEQYF. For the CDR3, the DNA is TGCGCCAGCAGTGGCCTTGGGGCGTTGTACGAGCAGTACTTC.

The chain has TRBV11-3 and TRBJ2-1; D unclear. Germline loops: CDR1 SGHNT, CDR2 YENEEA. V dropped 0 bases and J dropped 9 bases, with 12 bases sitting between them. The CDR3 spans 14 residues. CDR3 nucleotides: TGTGCCAGCAGCTTAGATCCAACTACCGGTGAGCAGTTCTTC. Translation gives CASSLDPTTGEQFF.